Below, one T cell receptor beta chain is given with its context. A much larger clone lies one base from this, so it may be a read error. The sample comes from a study of T-cell reconstitution after alpha-beta-depleted transplantation in children. TCRbeta library construction was performed incorporating unique molecular identifiers. TCRdb used MiXCR to reprocess the PCR reads, holding one entry per CDR3 protein. The sample contains approximately 83,000 distinct CDR3 sequences, roughly 8% of which appear only once. The CDR3 is 14 residues long. Sequenced here: PBMCs from the stem cell graft donor, sampled from the stem cell graft. This TCR derives from a human donor who donated a stem cell graft to a child with congenital amegakaryocytic thrombocytopenia. The chain uses TRBV12-3 or TRBV12-4 and TRBJ1-2, with D unresolved. The CDR3 loop is CASSRGSANYVYTF. The CDR3 DNA is TGTGCCAGCAGCCGAGGGTCGGCGAACTATGTCTACACCTTC.